This TCR beta chain comes out of a study of cytomegalovirus exposure and HLA in healthy donors. A remark on this clone: Its antigen is still unknown.

The PCR had 60 Vbeta and 13 Jbeta primers. Data came from immunoSEQ multiplex PCR; TCRdb stores just in-frame clones and leaves some out. The table lists about 150,000 clones, 60% to 85% of them singletons. Findings of the study overall: Prediction of most subjects' HLA-A and HLA-B alleles by TCR beta sequences was reportedly accurate. Fewer N-insertions (relative to the approximately 700-donor mean) were reportedly seen in an Asian-associated ancestry cluster in a later analysis. The study labeled 150 to 200 TCR beta chains cytomegalovirus-associated. Sequencing depth across donors, presence/absence analyses assumed, was roughly uniform.

Deletions cut 7 bases from V and 3 bases from J, with 16 bases between. CDR1 and CDR2 from the germline V gene are MNHEY and SMNVEV (reference sequence). The CDR3 loop spans 15 amino acids. The sequenced sample was PBMCs. The V gene is TRBV27, the J gene TRBJ2-1, with D maybe TRBD2 (5 bases). This receptor was obtained from a man between 40 and 49 years old in good health and CMV-seropositive. CDR3 residues: CASTNGVLGYNEQFF. As DNA, the CDR3 is TGTGCCAGCACCAACGGGGTCTTAGGCTACAATGAGCAGTTCTTC.